Each of the 16 T cell receptor beta chains below was sequenced from the same sample in a study of blood T cells in healthy people across ages. The second PCR ran 7 to 11 cycles with a sample-barcoded 5' primer and J-beta primers. In TCRdb, the 5' RACE reads were re-called with MiXCR into one record per CDR3 protein. There are roughly 800,000 distinct CDR3 sequences in the sample; around 25% occur only once, and 9% to 9.5% lies in the top ten. This sample also belongs to another study, concerning T cells of mothers and their children.

Sequencing used blood. These receptors were collected from a boy aged 5 to 17 in good health.

The genes are TRBV7-9 and TRBJ1-2; the match to TRBD1 covers 8 bases. Unmatched junction bases numbered 20, after V lost 4 bases and J lost 7 bases. Germline CDR1 and CDR2: SEHNR and FQNEAQ (reference sequence). The CDR3 is 18 amino acids. CDR3 in amino acids: CASSSTLPAGTGGFGYTF. The CDR3 DNA is TGTGCCAGCAGCTCCACCCTTCCAGCCGGGACAGGTGGTTTTGGCTACACCTTC.

This clonotype has only a few counts. This rearrangement joins TRBV7-3 to TRBJ2-5, with no clear D. The better agreement between TRBJ2-1 and the DNA end casts doubt on the J call. The V gene's germline CDR1 is SGHTA and CDR2 FQGTGA. This CDR3 has 16 amino acids. The CDR3: CASSPPAAGTYNEQFF. CDR3 bases: TGTGCCAGCAGCCCGCCGGCGGCAGGAACATACAATGAGCAGTTCTTC.

This clonotype was seen a handful of times. V gene TRBV4-2 combines with J gene TRBJ2-7; 12 bases line up with TRBD2. V was clipped by 4 bases and J by 5 bases; unmatched bases: 18. CDR1 and CDR2 (germline): LGHNA, YNFKEQ. CDR3 length: 19 residues. CDR3 residues: CASSPRLAGAVRVAHEQYF. The CDR3 DNA follows: TGTGCCAGCAGCCCCCGACTAGCGGGGGCCGTCCGGGTTGCCCACGAGCAGTACTTC.

With respect to this clonotype: At one end, the junction sequence differs from germline, possibly due to a read error. The rearrangement joins TRBV5-1 to TRBJ2-6; TRBD1 might be the D (5 bases). Germline CDR1 SGHRS, CDR2 YFSETQ. This CDR3 has 15 amino acids. The CDR3 protein is CASSLENSGANALTF. CDR3 in DNA: TGCGCCAGCAGCTTGGAAAACTCTGGGGCCAACGCCCTGACTTTC.

The J gene is TRBJ1-2, the V gene TRBV19, with D perhaps TRBD1 (5 bases). The V end was cut by 9 bases, the J end by 4 bases, with 15 bases between. The CDR3 spans 13 residues. Germline CDR1 LNHDA, CDR2 SQIVND (reference sequence). In DNA form, the CDR3 reads TGTGCCAGCAAGTCCGACGGGGCCTATGGCTACACCTTC. Its translation is CASKSDGAYGYTF. Supplemented by reference TRBV19 and TRBJ1-2, the full variable domain reads DGGITQSPKYLFRKEGQNVTLSCEQNLNHDAMYWYRQDPGQGLRLIYYSQIVNDFQKGDIAEGYSVSREKKESFPLTVTSAQKNPTAFYLCASKSDGAYGYTFGSGTRLTVV.

This rearrangement joins TRBV10-2 to TRBJ2-3; 10 bases align to TRBD2. After removal of 4 bases from V and 2 bases from J, the junction contained 3 bases not matched to a gene. There are 15 residues in the CDR3. Germline V gene data show CDR1 as WSHSY and CDR2 as SAAADI. The CDR3 sequence is CASSGTSGTTDTQYF. CDR3 sequence (DNA): TGCGCCAGCAGTGGAACTAGCGGGACCACAGATACGCAGTATTTT.

In this sample, this clonotype turned up once. This sequence joins TRBV10-3 and TRBJ2-3; D may be TRBD1 (5 bases). The CDR3 runs 16 residues. The ends were cut back, 3 bases at V and 5 bases at J, with 18 bases in the middle. Germline V gene data show CDR1 as ENHRY and CDR2 as SYGVKD. The DNA for the CDR3 is TGTGCCATCAGTGATGGGGATTTGCTAAGGGGAGATACGCAGTATTTT. It encodes CAISDGDLLRGDTQYF.

About this clonotype: One end of the junction does not line up with germline, which may come from a read error. The chain is built from TRBV28 and TRBJ1-1, with D tentatively TRBD1 (6 bases). Per the germline V gene, CDR1 is MDHEN and CDR2 is SYDVKM. This CDR3 is 14 amino acids long. The CDR3 reads CAGSLGGSSTEAFF. The CDR3 DNA reads as TGTGCCGGCAGTTTAGGGGGTTCAAGCACTGAAGCTTTCTTT. Full variable domain (outside the CDR3, taken from reference TRBV28 and TRBJ1-1): DVKVTQSSRYLVKRTGEKVFLECVQDMDHENMFWYRQDPGLGLRLIYFSYDVKMKEKGDIPEGYSVSREKKERFSLILESASTNQTSMYLCAGSLGGSSTEAFFGQGTRLTVV.

This clonotype was counted between two and nine times. The chain has TRBV11-2 and TRBJ2-1; TRBD1 aligns across 9 bases. V gave up 1 base and J gave up 5 bases; unmatched junction bases: 3. The V gene's germline CDR1 is SGHAT and CDR2 FQNNGV. This CDR3 is 15 amino acids long. DNA of the CDR3: TGTGCCAGCAGCTTAGTGGGACAGGGCGACAATGAGCAGTTCTTC. The encoded protein is CASSLVGQGDNEQFF. Complete variable domain (other parts from reference TRBV11-2 and TRBJ2-1): EAGVAQSPRYKIIEKRQSVAFWCNPISGHATLYWYQQILGQGPKLLIQFQNNGVVDDSQLPKDRFSAERLKGVDSTLKIQPAKLEDSAVYLCASSLVGQGDNEQFFGPGTRLTVL.

The chain has TRBV6-5 and TRBJ2-1; 7 bases are shared with TRBD1. After removal of 7 bases from V and 6 bases from J, the junction contained 12 bases not matched to a gene. CDR1 and CDR2 (germline): MNHEY, SVGAGI. The CDR3 runs to 15 residues. The CDR3 DNA follows: TGTGCCAGCAAAACCGGGACAGTTGGAACCAATGAGCAGTTCTTC. Protein: CASKTGTVGTNEQFF.

The rearrangement uses TRBV7-9 and TRBJ2-1; no firm D call. The closer fit of TRBJ2-7 to the DNA end suggests the J call may be wrong. The CDR3 runs to 12 residues. Germline V gene data show CDR1 as SEHNR and CDR2 as FQNEAQ (reference sequence). The CDR3 DNA follows: TGTGCCAGCAAATGGGGAAATGGCGAGCAGTACTTC. As protein: CASKWGNGEQYF.

The V and J genes are TRBV7-2 and TRBJ2-5, with 7 nucleotides matching TRBD2. The last part of the DNA fits TRBJ2-1 better; the J call may be wrong. This CDR3 comprises 17 residues. Germline V gene sequence: CDR1 SGHTA, CDR2 FQGNSA. The CDR3 sequence: CASSPDSTTSVYNEQFF. The CDR3 DNA reads TGTGCCAGCAGCCCTGATTCTACCACTAGCGTTTACAATGAGCAGTTCTTC.

CDR3 loop: CASSIGSRGQKEYQETQYF. Here the CDR3 DNA reads TGTGCCAGTAGTATAGGGTCCAGGGGGCAGAAGGAGTACCAAGAGACCCAGTACTTC. The chain links TRBV19 to TRBJ2-5; 8 bases agree with TRBD1. This CDR3 has 19 amino acids. From germline, CDR1 is LNHDA and CDR2 SQIVND (reference sequence). After removal of 1 base from V and 0 bases from J, the junction contained 13 bases not matched to a gene.

V is TRBV5-5 and J is TRBJ2-5; TRBD1 is a possible D gene (6 bases). Per the germline V gene, CDR1 is SGHKS and CDR2 is YYEKEE (reference sequence). Trimming pared 6 bases from V and 1 base from J, leaving 13 bases between. The CDR3 has 14 residues. This chain's CDR3 is CASNKDSLQETQYF. The CDR3 bases are TGTGCCAGCAACAAGGACAGCCTCCAAGAGACCCAGTACTTC.

The chain is built from TRBV25-1 and TRBJ2-3; 8 positions match TRBD2. Germline V lookup: CDR1 MGHDK, CDR2 SYGVNS. V shed 5 bases and J 6 bases; nucleotides not matched to a gene: 4. The CDR3 is 13 amino acids. For the CDR3, the DNA is TGTGCCAGCAGTCGGGGGGGCCGTGATACGCAGTATTTT. Translated, it gives CASSRGGRDTQYF.

This clonotype was seen a single time. The V call is TRBV4-3, the J call TRBJ2-7; D may be TRBD2 (7 bases). The end of the DNA is better explained by TRBJ2-1, so the J call may be wrong. Germline CDR1 LGHNA, CDR2 YSLEER. There are 16 residues in the CDR3. The CDR3 loop reads CASSLVGGAGYNEQFF. The CDR3 bases are TGCGCCAGCAGCCTTGTAGGGGGGGCGGGGTACAATGAGCAGTTCTTC.